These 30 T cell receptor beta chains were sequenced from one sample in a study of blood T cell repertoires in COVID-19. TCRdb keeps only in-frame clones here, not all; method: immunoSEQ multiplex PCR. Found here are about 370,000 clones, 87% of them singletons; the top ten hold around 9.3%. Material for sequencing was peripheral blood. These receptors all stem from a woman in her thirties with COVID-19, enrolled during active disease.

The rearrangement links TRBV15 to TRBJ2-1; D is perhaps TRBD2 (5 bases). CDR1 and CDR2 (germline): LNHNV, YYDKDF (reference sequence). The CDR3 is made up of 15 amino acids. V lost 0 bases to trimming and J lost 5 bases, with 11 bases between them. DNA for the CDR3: TGTGCCACCAGCAGAGATTTAAGCGGAGACAATGAGCAGTTCTTC. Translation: CATSRDLSGDNEQFF.

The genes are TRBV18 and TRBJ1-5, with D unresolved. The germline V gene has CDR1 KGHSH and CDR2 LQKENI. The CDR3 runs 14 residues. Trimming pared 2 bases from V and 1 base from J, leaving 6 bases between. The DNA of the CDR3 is TGTGCCAGCTCACCAGGCTTCAGCAATCAGCCCCAGCATTTT. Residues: CASSPGFSNQPQHF.

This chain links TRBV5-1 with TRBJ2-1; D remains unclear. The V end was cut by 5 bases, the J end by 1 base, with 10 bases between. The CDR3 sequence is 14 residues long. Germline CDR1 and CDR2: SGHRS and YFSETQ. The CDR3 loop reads CASSKPGSYNEQFF. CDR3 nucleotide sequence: TGCGCCAGCAGTAAGCCAGGATCCTACAATGAGCAGTTCTTC.

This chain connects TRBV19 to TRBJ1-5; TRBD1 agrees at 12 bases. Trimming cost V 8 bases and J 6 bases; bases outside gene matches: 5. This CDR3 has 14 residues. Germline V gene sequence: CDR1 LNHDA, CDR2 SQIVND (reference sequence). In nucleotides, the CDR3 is TGTGCCAGTCTGGGACAGGGGGCACGTCAGCCCCAGCATTTT. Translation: CASLGQGARQPQHF.

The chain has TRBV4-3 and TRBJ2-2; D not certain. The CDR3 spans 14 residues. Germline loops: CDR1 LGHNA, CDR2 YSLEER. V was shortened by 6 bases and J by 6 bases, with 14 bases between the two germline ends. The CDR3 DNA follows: TGCGCCAGCAGGCTTCAAGCGAGATCCGGGGAGCTGTTTTTT. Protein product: CASRLQARSGELFF.

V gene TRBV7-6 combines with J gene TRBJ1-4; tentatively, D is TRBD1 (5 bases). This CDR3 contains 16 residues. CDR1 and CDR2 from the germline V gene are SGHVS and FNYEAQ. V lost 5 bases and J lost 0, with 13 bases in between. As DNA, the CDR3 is TGTGCCAGCAGCCCTTTATGGGGCGCAACTAATGAAAAACTGTTTTTT. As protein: CASSPLWGATNEKLFF.

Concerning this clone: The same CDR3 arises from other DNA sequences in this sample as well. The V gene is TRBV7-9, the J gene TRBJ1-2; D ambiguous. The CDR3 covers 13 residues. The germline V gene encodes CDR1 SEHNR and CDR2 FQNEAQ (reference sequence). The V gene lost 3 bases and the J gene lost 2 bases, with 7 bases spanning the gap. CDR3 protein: CASSLGQNYGYTF. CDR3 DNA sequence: TGTGCCAGCAGCTTGGGCCAGAACTATGGCTACACCTTC.

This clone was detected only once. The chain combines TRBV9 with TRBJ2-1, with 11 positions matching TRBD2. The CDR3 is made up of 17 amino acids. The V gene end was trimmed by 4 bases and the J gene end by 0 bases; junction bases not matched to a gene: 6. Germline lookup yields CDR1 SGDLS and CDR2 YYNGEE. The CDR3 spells CASSNPGTSGSYNEQFF. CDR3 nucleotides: TGTGCCAGCAGCAACCCCGGGACTAGCGGCTCCTACAATGAGCAGTTCTTC. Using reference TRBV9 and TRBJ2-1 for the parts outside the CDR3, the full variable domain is DSGVTQTPKHLITATGQRVTLRCSPRSGDLSVYWYQQSLDQGLQFLIQYYNGEERAKGNILERFSAQQFPDLHSELNLSSLELGDSALYFCASSNPGTSGSYNEQFFGPGTRLTVL.

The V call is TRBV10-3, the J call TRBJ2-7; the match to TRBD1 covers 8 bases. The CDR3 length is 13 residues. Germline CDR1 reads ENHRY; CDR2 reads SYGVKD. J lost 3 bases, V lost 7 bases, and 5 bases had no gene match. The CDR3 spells CAITGTGDYEQYF. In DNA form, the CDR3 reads TGTGCCATCACCGGGACAGGAGACTACGAGCAGTACTTC.

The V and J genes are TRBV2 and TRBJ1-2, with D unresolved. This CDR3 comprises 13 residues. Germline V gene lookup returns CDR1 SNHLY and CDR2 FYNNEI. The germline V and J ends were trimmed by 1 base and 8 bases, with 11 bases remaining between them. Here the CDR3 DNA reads TGTGCCAGCAGTGAAGGTGGAGCTCCGGGCTACACCTTC. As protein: CASSEGGAPGYTF.

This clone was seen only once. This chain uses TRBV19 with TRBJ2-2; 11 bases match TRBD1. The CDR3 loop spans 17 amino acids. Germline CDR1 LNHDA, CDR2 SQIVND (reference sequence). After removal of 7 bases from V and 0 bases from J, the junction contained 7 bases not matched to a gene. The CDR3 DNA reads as TGTGCCAGTACCAAAAAGGGACAGGGGGCGAACACCGGGGAGCTGTTTTTT. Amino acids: CASTKKGQGANTGELFF.

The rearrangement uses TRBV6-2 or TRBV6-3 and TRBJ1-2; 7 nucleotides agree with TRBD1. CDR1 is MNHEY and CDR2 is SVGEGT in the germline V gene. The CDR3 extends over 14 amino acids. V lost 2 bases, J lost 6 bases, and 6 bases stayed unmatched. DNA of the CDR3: TGTGCCAGCAGTTACGCCACAGGGGCCGATGGCTACACCTTC. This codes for CASSYATGADGYTF.

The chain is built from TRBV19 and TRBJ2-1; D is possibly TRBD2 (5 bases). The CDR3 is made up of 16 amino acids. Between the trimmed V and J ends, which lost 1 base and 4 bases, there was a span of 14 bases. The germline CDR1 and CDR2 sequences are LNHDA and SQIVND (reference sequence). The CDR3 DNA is TGTGCCAGTAGTATAGGGACGGGAATACTGTACAATGAGCAGTTCTTC. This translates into CASSIGTGILYNEQFF.

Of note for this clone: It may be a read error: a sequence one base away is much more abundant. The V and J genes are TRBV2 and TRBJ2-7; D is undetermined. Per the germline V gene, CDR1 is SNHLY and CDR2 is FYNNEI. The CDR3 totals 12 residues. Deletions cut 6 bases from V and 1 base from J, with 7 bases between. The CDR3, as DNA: TGTGCCAGCAGCGCCGAGTCCTACGAGCAGTACTTC. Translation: CASSAESYEQYF. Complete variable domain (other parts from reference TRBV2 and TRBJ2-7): EPEVTQTPSHQVTQMGQEVILRCVPISNHLYFYWYRQILGQKVEFLVSFYNNEISEKSEIFDDQFSVERPDGSNFTLKIRSTKLEDSAMYFCASSAESYEQYFGPGTRLTVT.

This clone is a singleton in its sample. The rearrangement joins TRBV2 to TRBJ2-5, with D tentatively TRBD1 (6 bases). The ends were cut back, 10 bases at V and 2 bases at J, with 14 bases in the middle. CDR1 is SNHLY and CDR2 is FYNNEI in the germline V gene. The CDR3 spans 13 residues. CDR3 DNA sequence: TGTGCCACCCCAGCAGGGGTACAAGAGACCCAGTACTTC. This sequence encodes CATPAGVQETQYF. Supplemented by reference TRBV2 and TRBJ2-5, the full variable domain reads EPEVTQTPSHQVTQMGQEVILRCVPISNHLYFYWYRQILGQKVEFLVSFYNNEISEKSEIFDDQFSVERPDGSNFTLKIRSTKLEDSAMYFCATPAGVQETQYFGPGTRLLVL.

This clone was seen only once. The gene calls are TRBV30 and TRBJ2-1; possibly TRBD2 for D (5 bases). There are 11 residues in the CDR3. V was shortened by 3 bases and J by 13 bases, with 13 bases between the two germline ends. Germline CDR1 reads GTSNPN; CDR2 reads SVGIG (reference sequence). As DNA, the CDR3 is TGTGCCTGGAGGGAACTAGGGAATCAGTTCTTC. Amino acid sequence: CAWRELGNQFF. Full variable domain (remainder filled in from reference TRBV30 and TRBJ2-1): SQTIHQWPATLVQPVGSPLSLECTVEGTSNPNLYWYRQAAGRGLQLLFYSVGIGQISSEVPQNLSASRPQDRQFILSSKKLLLSDSGFYLCAWRELGNQFFGPGTRLTVL.

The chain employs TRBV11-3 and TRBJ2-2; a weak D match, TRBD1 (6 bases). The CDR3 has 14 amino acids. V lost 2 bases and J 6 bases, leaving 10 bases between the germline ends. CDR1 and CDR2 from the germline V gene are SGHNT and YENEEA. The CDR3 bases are TGTGCCAGCAGCTTACAGGGGTGGTCCGGGGAGCTGTTTTTT. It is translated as CASSLQGWSGELFF.

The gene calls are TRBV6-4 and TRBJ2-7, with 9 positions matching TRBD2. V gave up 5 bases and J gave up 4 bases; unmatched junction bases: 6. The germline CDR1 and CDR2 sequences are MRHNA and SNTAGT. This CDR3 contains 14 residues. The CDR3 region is CASSRLAGRYEQYF. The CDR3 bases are TGTGCCAGCAGTCGGCTAGCGGGAAGATACGAGCAGTACTTC.

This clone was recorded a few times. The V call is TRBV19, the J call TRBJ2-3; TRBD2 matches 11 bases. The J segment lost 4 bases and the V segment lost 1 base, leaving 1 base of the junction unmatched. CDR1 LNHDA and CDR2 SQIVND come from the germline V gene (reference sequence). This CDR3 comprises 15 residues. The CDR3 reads CASSIGLAGPDTQYF. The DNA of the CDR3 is TGTGCCAGTAGTATAGGACTAGCGGGACCAGATACGCAGTATTTT.

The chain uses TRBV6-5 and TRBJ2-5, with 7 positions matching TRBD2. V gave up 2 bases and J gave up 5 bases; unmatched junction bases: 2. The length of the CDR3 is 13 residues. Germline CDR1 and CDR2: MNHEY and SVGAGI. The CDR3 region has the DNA TGTGCCAGCAGTTACGGGAGGGCCGAGACCCAGTACTTC. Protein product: CASSYGRAETQYF.

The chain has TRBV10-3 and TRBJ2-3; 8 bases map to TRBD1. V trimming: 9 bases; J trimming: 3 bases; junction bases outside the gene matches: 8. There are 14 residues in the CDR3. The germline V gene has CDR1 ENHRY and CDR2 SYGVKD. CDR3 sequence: CAITPGGPTDTQYF. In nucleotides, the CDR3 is TGTGCCATAACACCAGGGGGCCCGACAGATACGCAGTATTTT.

CDR3 residues: CAISEGPLHNEQFF. The CDR3 region has the DNA TGTGCCATCAGCGAGGGCCCCTTGCACAATGAGCAGTTCTTC. This chain joins TRBV10-3 and TRBJ2-1; D might be TRBD2 (5 bases). The CDR3 runs to 14 residues. Germline V CDR1 and CDR2: ENHRY, SYGVKD. Trimming took 6 bases from V and 5 from J, leaving 14 bases between them.

Here the CDR3 reads CASSSTGDEQFF. The CDR3 DNA reads as TGTGCCAGCAGCTCTACAGGGGATGAGCAGTTCTTC. The chain combines TRBV11-3 with TRBJ2-1, with TRBD1 matching 7 bases. Unmatched junction bases numbered 2, after V lost 4 bases and J lost 8 bases. This CDR3 has 12 residues. Germline values: CDR1 SGHNT, CDR2 YENEEA.

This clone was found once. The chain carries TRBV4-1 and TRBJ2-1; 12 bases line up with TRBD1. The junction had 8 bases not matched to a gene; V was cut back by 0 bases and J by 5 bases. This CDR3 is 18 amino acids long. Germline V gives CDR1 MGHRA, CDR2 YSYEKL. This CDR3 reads CASSQDHGTGGAHNEQFF. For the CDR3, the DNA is TGCGCCAGCAGCCAAGATCATGGGACAGGGGGCGCCCACAATGAGCAGTTCTTC.

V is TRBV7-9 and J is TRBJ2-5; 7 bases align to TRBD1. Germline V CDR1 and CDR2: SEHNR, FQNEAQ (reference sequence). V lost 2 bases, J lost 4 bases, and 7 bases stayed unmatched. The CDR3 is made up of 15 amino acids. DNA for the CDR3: TGTGCCAGCAGCTTATGGAAACAGGGGATAGAGACCCAGTACTTC. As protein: CASSLWKQGIETQYF.

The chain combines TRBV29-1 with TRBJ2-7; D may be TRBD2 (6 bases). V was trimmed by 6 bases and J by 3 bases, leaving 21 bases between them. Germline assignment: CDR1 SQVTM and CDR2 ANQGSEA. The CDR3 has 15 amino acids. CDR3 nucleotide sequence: TGCAGCGTGCCCCGCGGGCCGGGAGATGTCTACGAGCAGTACTTC. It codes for CSVPRGPGDVYEQYF.

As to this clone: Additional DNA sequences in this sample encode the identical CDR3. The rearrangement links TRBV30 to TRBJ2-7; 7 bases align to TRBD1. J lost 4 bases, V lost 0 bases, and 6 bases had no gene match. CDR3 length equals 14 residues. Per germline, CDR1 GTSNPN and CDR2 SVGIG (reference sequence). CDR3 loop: CAWSVGGSGYEQYF. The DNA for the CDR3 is TGTGCCTGGAGTGTAGGGGGCTCTGGTTACGAGCAGTACTTC. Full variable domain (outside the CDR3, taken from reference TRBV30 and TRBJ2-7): SQTIHQWPATLVQPVGSPLSLECTVEGTSNPNLYWYRQAAGRGLQLLFYSVGIGQISSEVPQNLSASRPQDRQFILSSKKLLLSDSGFYLCAWSVGGSGYEQYFGPGTRLTVT.

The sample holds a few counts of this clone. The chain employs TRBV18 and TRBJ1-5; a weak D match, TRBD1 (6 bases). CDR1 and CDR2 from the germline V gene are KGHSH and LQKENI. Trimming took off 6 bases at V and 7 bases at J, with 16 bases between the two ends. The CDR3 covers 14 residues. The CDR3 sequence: CASSEQGPGQPQHF. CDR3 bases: TGTGCCAGCTCCGAACAGGGCCCGGGGCAGCCCCAGCATTTT.

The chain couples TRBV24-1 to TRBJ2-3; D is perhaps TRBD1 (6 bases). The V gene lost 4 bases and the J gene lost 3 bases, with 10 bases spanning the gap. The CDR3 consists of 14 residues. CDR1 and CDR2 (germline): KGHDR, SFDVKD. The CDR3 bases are TGTGCCACCAGTGAGGCCGGGACAACAGATACGCAGTATTTT. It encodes CATSEAGTTDTQYF.

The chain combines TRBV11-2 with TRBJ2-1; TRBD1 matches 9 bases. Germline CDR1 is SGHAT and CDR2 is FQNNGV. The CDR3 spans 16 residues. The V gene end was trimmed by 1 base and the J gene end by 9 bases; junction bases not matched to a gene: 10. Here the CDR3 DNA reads TGTGCCAGCAGCTTAGGCTCTGGACAGGGGCGCGGTGAGCAGTTCTTC. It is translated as CASSLGSGQGRGEQFF.